Listed below are T cell receptor beta chains from one sample, sequenced in a study of T cells in tumors after PD-1 blockade. Using immunoSEQ multiplex PCR, the repertoire was profiled, and TCRdb retains in-frame clones only, with some absent. Here the sample spans fewer than 8,000 clones, roughly 69% being singletons. The sample consisted of tumor tissue, taken after anti-PD-1 treatment. Receptors originate from a human donor with basal cell carcinoma. Both conserved end residues are part of each CDR3. The order of the fields is V gene, D gene, clone size, J gene, CDR3 protein, CDR3 DNA. The D gene is left open where the match is weak. A row's size may be missing; if present it is once, few, many or a size class.

TRBV19	-	-	TRBJ1-6	CASSGMVNSPLHF	TGTGCCAGTAGTGGCATGGTGAATTCACCCCTCCACTTT
TRBV19	TRBD1	-	TRBJ2-3	CASSAGQGPDTQYF	TGTGCCAGTAGTGCCGGACAGGGCCCAGATACGCAGTATTTT
TRBV3-1/TRBV3-2	-	-	TRBJ2-1	CASSQLGGSSQEQFF	TGTGCCAGCAGCCAACTGGGCGGGTCTAGTCAGGAGCAGTTCTTC
TRBV9	-	medium-sized	TRBJ2-3	CASSKKRSDTDTQYF	TGTGCCAGCAGCAAAAAAAGGTCGGACACAGATACGCAGTATTTT
TRBV24-1	-	once	TRBJ2-5	CATSDGREGETQYF	TGTGCCACCAGTGACGGCAGGGAAGGGGAGACCCAGTACTTC
TRBV5-5	-	few	TRBJ2-7	CASSFQERSSYEQYF	TGTGCCAGCAGCTTTCAGGAACGGAGCTCCTACGAGCAGTACTTC
TRBV15	-	few	TRBJ2-7	CATSSGPGGQYF	TGTGCCACCAGCAGCGGCCCCGGGGGACAGTACTTC
TRBV5-6	-	-	TRBJ2-7	CASSSKIWTKSYEQYF	TGTGCCAGCAGCTCCAAGATTTGGACCAAATCCTACGAGCAGTACTTC
TRBV5-5	-	-	TRBJ1-5	CASSEGRDSRGPQHF	TGTGCCAGCAGCGAAGGCCGGGATAGCCGCGGGCCCCAGCATTTT
TRBV28	-	large	TRBJ2-7	CASSLATYEQYF	TGTGCCAGCAGTTTAGCAACCTACGAGCAGTACTTC
TRBV23-1	TRBD2	-	TRBJ2-1	CASSQTSGSSYNEQFF	TGCGCCAGCAGTCAAACTAGCGGGAGTTCCTACAATGAGCAGTTCTTC
TRBV5-1	-	-	TRBJ2-3	CASSLTTGSGTQYF	TGCGCCAGCAGCTTGACAACAGGGTCTGGTACGCAGTATTTT
TRBV7-6	-	-	TRBJ2-7	CASSGGGLEQYF	TGTGCCAGCAGCGGGGGTGGGCTCGAGCAGTACTTC
TRBV7-2	-	medium-sized	TRBJ1-6	CASSLARASPLHF	TGTGCCAGCAGCTTAGCGAGGGCTTCACCCCTCCACTTT
TRBV11-3	-	-	TRBJ2-3	CASSLDAGPDTQYF	TGTGCCAGCAGCTTAGATGCGGGGCCAGATACGCAGTATTTT
TRBV6-5	TRBD1	-	TRBJ1-6	CASSYSTQGGSPLHF	TGTGCCAGCAGTTACTCGACCCAGGGGGGTTCACCCCTCCACTTT
TRBV5-6	TRBD2	few	TRBJ2-7	CASSLGTSGLTYEQYF	TGTGCCAGCAGCTTGGGGACTAGCGGGCTTACCTACGAGCAGTACTTC
TRBV5-4	-	-	TRBJ2-7	CASSLEANEQYF	TGTGCCAGCAGCTTGGAGGCAAACGAGCAGTACTTC
TRBV5-5	TRBD1	-	TRBJ1-5	CASSPRGTGGGGGQPQHF	TGTGCCAGCAGCCCGAGGGGGACAGGGGGCGGAGGTGGTCAGCCCCAGCATTTT
TRBV6-2/TRBV6-3	-	once	TRBJ2-3	CASSFSLTDTQYF	TGTGCCAGCAGTTTTTCCCTCACAGATACGCAGTATTTT
TRBV7-2	TRBD2	-	TRBJ2-3	CASRGGGLAGESTDTQYF	TGTGCCAGCAGAGGGGGTGGACTAGCGGGGGAGAGCACAGATACGCAGTATTTT
TRBV5-1	TRBD1	-	TRBJ2-7	CASSPGQGAYEQYF	TGCGCCAGCAGCCCCGGACAGGGAGCATACGAGCAGTACTTC
TRBV28	-	-	TRBJ2-7	CASSQRYEQYF	TGTGCCAGCAGTCAACGCTACGAGCAGTACTTC
TRBV7-3	-	-	TRBJ2-1	CASSLTLASGNNEQFF	TGTGCCAGCAGCTTAACACTGGCCTCAGGGAACAATGAGCAGTTCTTC
TRBV5-1	-	-	TRBJ2-7	CASSEGGIDRDLYEQYF	TGCGCCAGCAGCGAAGGGGGGATAGACAGAGACCTTTACGAGCAGTACTTC
TRBV9	TRBD2	-	TRBJ2-3	CASSVGAGGSIDTQYF	TGTGCCAGCAGCGTAGGGGCGGGGGGAAGTATAGATACGCAGTATTTT
TRBV7-9	TRBD1	-	TRBJ1-1	CASRTGQGQLEAFF	TGTGCCAGCAGAACCGGACAGGGCCAACTTGAAGCTTTCTTT
TRBV10-2	-	-	TRBJ2-7	CASSEDAGRLYEQYF	TGCGCCAGCAGTGAGGATGCTGGTCGGCTCTACGAGCAGTACTTC
TRBV24-1	TRBD1	large	TRBJ1-1	CATSKPGTAEAFF	TGTGCCACCAGCAAACCTGGGACAGCTGAAGCTTTCTTT
TRBV10-2	-	-	TRBJ2-4	CASSDRANIQYF	TGCGCCAGCAGTGATAGGGCCAACATTCAGTACTTC
TRBV28	-	-	TRBJ2-7	CASGDRGGWLDEQYF	TGTGCCAGTGGCGATCGCGGCGGGTGGCTTGACGAGCAGTACTTC
TRBV4-1	TRBD1	-	TRBJ1-3	CASSQDPRGVSGNTIYF	TGCGCCAGCAGCCAAGATCCCAGGGGGGTCTCTGGAAACACCATATATTTT
TRBV21-1	-	-	TRBJ2-6	CASSKELGKAGSGANVLTF	TGTGCCAGCAGCAAAGAGTTGGGGAAGGCAGGCTCTGGGGCCAACGTCCTGACTTTC
TRBV9	-	few	TRBJ2-1	CASSVVSRGGDEQFF	TGTGCCAGCAGCGTAGTGTCCAGGGGAGGAGATGAGCAGTTCTTC
TRBV2	-	-	TRBJ1-3	CASRLRGNTIYF	TGTGCCAGCCGCCTTCGAGGAAACACCATATATTTT
TRBV20-1	-	-	TRBJ2-7	CSCAKQAEQYF	TGCAGTTGCGCTAAACAGGCAGAGCAGTACTTC
TRBV2	-	-	TRBJ2-5	CASSVSVQETQYF	TGTGCCAGCAGTGTGTCAGTGCAAGAGACCCAGTACTTC
TRBV7-2	TRBD2	-	TRBJ2-2	CASSWGLVGELFF	TGTGCCAGCAGCTGGGGACTAGTTGGGGAGCTGTTTTTT
TRBV5-6	TRBD1	-	TRBJ2-4	CASRTYRDSRAKNIQYF	TGTGCCAGCAGGACTTACCGGGACAGTCGCGCCAAAAACATTCAGTACTTC
TRBV20-1	TRBD1	once	TRBJ2-7	CSARTGFEQYF	TGCAGTGCAAGGACAGGGTTTGAGCAGTACTTC
TRBV10-3	-	-	TRBJ2-7	CAISDSTETYEQYF	TGTGCCATCAGTGATTCGACAGAGACCTACGAGCAGTACTTC
TRBV19	-	once	TRBJ1-5	CASSIPRRSNQPQHF	TGTGCCAGTAGTATACCGCGGCGGAGCAATCAGCCCCAGCATTTT
TRBV2	-	medium-sized	TRBJ2-5	CASSRQETQYF	TGTGCCAGCAGTAGGCAAGAGACCCAGTACTTC
TRBV7-3	TRBD2	-	TRBJ2-2	CASSLYSSGGRGELFF	TGTGCCAGCAGCTTATATTCTAGCGGGGGGCGCGGGGAGCTGTTTTTT
TRBV6-1	-	-	TRBJ1-4	CASSESVTPRAGGLFF	TGTGCCAGCAGTGAAAGTGTGACACCCCGGGCTGGGGGGCTGTTTTTT
TRBV5-6	TRBD2	medium-sized	TRBJ2-7	CASSSGLANTYEQYF	TGTGCCAGCAGCTCTGGACTAGCTAATACATACGAGCAGTACTTC
TRBV30	TRBD1	-	TRBJ1-1	CAWSVGTENTEAFF	TGTGCCTGGAGTGTAGGGACAGAGAACACTGAAGCTTTCTTT
TRBV9	-	-	TRBJ2-7	CASSETSLGYEQYF	TGTGCCAGCAGCGAGACTAGTCTGGGCTACGAGCAGTACTTC
TRBV30	TRBD2	-	TRBJ2-7	CACRGGTTHEQYF	TGTGCCTGCCGGGGGGGGACAACTCATGAGCAGTACTTC
TRBV7-9	TRBD2	medium-sized	TRBJ2-3	CASSPPSLAGVDTDTQYF	TGTGCCAGCAGCCCACCCTCTCTAGCGGGGGTTGACACAGATACGCAGTATTTT
TRBV29-1	-	-	TRBJ1-1	CSVARGGHEAFF	TGCAGCGTTGCCCGTGGGGGACATGAAGCTTTCTTT